The 5 T cell receptor beta chains presented below share a single source sample, sequenced in a study of lymphopenia after photon versus proton radiotherapy. Using immunoSEQ multiplex PCR, the repertoire was profiled, and TCRdb retains in-frame clones only, with some absent. Of 160,000 or so clones in the sample, approximately 91% are singletons; the top ten hold about 4.7%. The sequenced sample was peripheral blood, obtained from a patient treated with photon-based radiotherapy. Every receptor here comes from a man aged 45-65 years with gastric cancer.

This rearrangement joins TRBV4-1 to TRBJ1-5; no clear D gene. V was shortened by 0 bases and J by 3 bases, with 12 bases between the two germline ends. The CDR3 consists of 16 residues. Germline V gene data show CDR1 as MGHRA and CDR2 as YSYEKL. Written as DNA, the CDR3 is TGCGCCAGCAGCCAAGATTCAACGGGGAACAATCAGCCCCAGCATTTT. It is translated as CASSQDSTGNNQPQHF.

The rearrangement joins TRBV19 to TRBJ1-5; D might be TRBD1 (5 bases). This CDR3 is built from 14 residues. V lost 5 bases and J 4 bases, leaving 12 bases between the germline ends. The germline gives CDR1 LNHDA, CDR2 SQIVND (reference sequence). CDR3: CASSPPAGNQPQHF. The CDR3 nucleotides are TGTGCCAGTAGTCCCCCGGCAGGGAATCAGCCCCAGCATTTT.

The chain links TRBV6-5 to TRBJ2-5; TRBD1 aligns across 9 bases. With V trimmed by 6 bases and J by 4 bases, 6 bases remained unmatched. Germline CDR1 is MNHEY and CDR2 is SVGAGI. This CDR3 is 14 amino acids long. The CDR3 is CASRRQGVGETQYF. The CDR3 DNA reads TGTGCCAGCAGACGACAGGGGGTAGGAGAGACCCAGTACTTC.

The chain combines TRBV7-9 with TRBJ1-2; possibly TRBD1 for D (6 bases). This CDR3 comprises 12 residues. Germline V gives CDR1 SEHNR, CDR2 FQNEAQ (reference sequence). V gave up 5 bases and J gave up 7 bases, with 11 bases separating them. CDR3 nucleotides: TGTGCCAGCAGCGACAGGCTTGGTGGCTACACCTTC. Its translation: CASSDRLGGYTF.

The V gene is TRBV7-9, the J gene TRBJ1-1; TRBD1 matches 10 bases. The germline gives CDR1 SEHNR, CDR2 FQNEAQ (reference sequence). The CDR3 covers 14 residues. The J segment lost 6 bases and the V segment lost 7 bases, leaving 8 bases of the junction unmatched. CDR3 residues: CASISGDRGSEAFF. Written as DNA, the CDR3 is TGTGCCAGCATTTCCGGGGACAGGGGCTCTGAAGCTTTCTTT.